The source of this T cell receptor (beta chain) is a study of breast tumors, draining lymph nodes, adjacent tissues. This clonotype was detected ten times or more. Its antigen is as yet unknown. From the multiplex PCR reads, TCRdb called clonotypes with MiXCR, one entry per CDR3 protein. The sample yields about 60,000 distinct CDR3 sequences, around 60% seen once. Trimming cost V 6 bases and J 7 bases; bases outside gene matches: 12. The germline V gene encodes CDR1 MNHNY and CDR2 SVGAGI (reference sequence). This CDR3 has 15 amino acids. Findings and limits, study-wide: Data fit most tumor T cells coming from lymph node, expanding in tumor. Tumors had less TCR diversity than lymph nodes, more than nontumor tissue.

Input material: breast tumor tissue. The chain is built from TRBV6-6 and TRBJ1-5, with 7 bases matching TRBD1. This receptor was taken from a female donor with breast cancer. Some clones in this sample may be carry-over from other donors' samples. The chain's CDR3 is CASRHIAGGDQPQHF. CDR3 nucleotide sequence: TGTGCCAGCAGACATATTGCAGGGGGGGACCAGCCCCAGCATTTT.